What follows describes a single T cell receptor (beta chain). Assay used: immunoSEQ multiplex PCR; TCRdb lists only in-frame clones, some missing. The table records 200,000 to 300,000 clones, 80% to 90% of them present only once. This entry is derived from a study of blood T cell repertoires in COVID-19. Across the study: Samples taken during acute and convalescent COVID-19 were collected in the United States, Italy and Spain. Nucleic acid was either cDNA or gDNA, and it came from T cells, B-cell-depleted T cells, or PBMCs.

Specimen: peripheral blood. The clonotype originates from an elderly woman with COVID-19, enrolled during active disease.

The CDR3 DNA is TGTGCCAGCAGCTTAGGAGTTCTCACCGGGGAGCTGTTTTTT. As protein: CASSLGVLTGELFF. The chain links TRBV5-6 to TRBJ2-2; no firm D call. The CDR3 has 14 residues. Germline V CDR1 and CDR2: SGHDT, YYEEEE. V was cut by 2 bases and J by 4 bases, with 9 bases left in between.